The clone carrying this TCR beta chain was found many times. The antigen is not known. 5'-RACE, quantitative and with molecular barcodes, yielded the TCR beta libraries. MiXCR was run by TCRdb on the 5' RACE reads, yielding one entry per CDR3 protein. The sample consists of 100,000 to 150,000 distinct CDR3 sequences, approximately 13% of them appearing once. This sample was included in a study of CD8 T cells in ankylosing spondylitis. General study points: Characteristic, it appeared, of ankylosing spondylitis blood was a TCR beta motif of eight highly homologous variants. Several of the motif variants were reported before in synovial fluid and blood from reactive arthritis. Disease-linked clones were found to be CD8+ and relatively rare in peripheral blood.

V was trimmed by 4 bases and J by 3 bases, leaving 14 bases between them. CDR1 is MNHEY and CDR2 is SVGEGT in the germline V gene. CDR3 length: 15 residues. The clonotype was recovered from a female donor with ankylosing spondylitis or in good health (not recorded which). Material: blood, either unsorted or a sorted T cell fraction (not recorded which). This rearrangement joins TRBV6-2 or TRBV6-3 to TRBJ2-3; no reliable D call. Here the CDR3 DNA reads TGTGCCAGCAGTTTAGTCGGTCTAGTGACAGATACGCAGTATTTT. It encodes CASSLVGLVTDTQYF.